A single T cell receptor beta chain is shown here with its context. The source of the sample is a study of blood T cells in healthy people across ages. The length of the CDR3 is 14 residues. V dropped 7 bases and J dropped 2; count of bases not matched to a gene: 4. Every sample had a minimum of 6 million PBMCs isolated. A second PCR, run for roughly 7 to 12 cycles, used a sample-barcoded 5' primer plus a J-beta primer mix. Every cDNA molecule bore a tag from a template-switch adaptor containing 12 random nucleotides. From the 5' RACE reads, TCRdb called clonotypes with MiXCR, one entry per CDR3 protein. Among about 510,000 distinct CDR3 sequences listed, 27% were seen once. A further study also used this sample, focusing on T cells of mothers and their children. That report adds: The study found slightly higher but non-significant overlap in related versus unrelated mother-child pairs.

The chain joins TRBV12-3 or TRBV12-4 to TRBJ2-2; 7 bases line up with TRBD1. Sequencing was done on a sample of blood. The origin of this receptor is a boy aged 2 to 10 in good health. Here the CDR3 reads CASTWDRNTGELFF. DNA of the CDR3: TGTGCCAGCACCTGGGACAGAAACACCGGGGAGCTGTTTTTT.